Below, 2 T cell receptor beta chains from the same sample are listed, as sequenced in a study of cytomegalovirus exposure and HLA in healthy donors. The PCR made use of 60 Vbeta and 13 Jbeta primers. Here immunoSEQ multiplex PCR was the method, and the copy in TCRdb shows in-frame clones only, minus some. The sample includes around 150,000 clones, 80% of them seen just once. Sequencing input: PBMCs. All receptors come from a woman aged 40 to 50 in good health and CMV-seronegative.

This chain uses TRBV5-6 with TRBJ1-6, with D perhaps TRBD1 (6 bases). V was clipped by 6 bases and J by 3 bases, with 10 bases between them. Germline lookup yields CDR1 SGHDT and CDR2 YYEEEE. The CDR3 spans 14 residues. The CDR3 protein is CASNQGNYNSPLHF. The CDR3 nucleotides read TGTGCCAGCAACCAGGGGAACTATAATTCACCCCTCCACTTT.

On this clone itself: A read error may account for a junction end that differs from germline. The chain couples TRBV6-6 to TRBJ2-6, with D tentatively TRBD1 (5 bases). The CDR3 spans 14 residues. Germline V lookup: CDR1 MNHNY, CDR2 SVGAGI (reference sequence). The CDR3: CASMTGSGANGLTF. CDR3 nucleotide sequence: TGTGCCAGCATGACGGGCTCTGGGGCCAACGGCCTGACTTTC.